A single sample is the source of the 9 T cell receptor beta chains below, sequenced in a study of technical replicates of blood from a handful of donors (dated by TCRdb to about 2017). Library construction relied on the immunoSEQ multiplex PCR assay. The immuneACCESS repertoire file appears here via TCRdb, limited to in-frame rearrangements. These files lack a portion of the clones; in checked studies, under half of the deficit traces to unresolved V genes, and the cause of the others is not known. The sample includes tens of thousands of clones, with around 92% observed a single time. The ten largest clonotypes hold around 0.42% of the sample. The sample taken for sequencing was T cells isolated from PBMCs. These receptors all stem from a human donor in good health.

This chain joins TRBV5-6 and TRBJ2-1; 9 bases are a match to TRBD1. J gave up 10 bases and V 1 base, and 6 bases lay outside the gene matches. The CDR3 is 14 amino acids. Germline V gene sequence: CDR1 SGHDT, CDR2 YYEEEE. CDR3 sequence: CASSLTGQGKEQFF. CDR3 DNA sequence: TGTGCCAGCAGCTTGACGGGACAGGGAAAAGAGCAGTTCTTC.

V is TRBV19 and J is TRBJ1-2, with D possibly being TRBD1 (6 bases). The length of the CDR3 is 15 residues. V was pared by 10 bases and J by 8 bases, with 26 bases between. CDR1 is LNHDA, CDR2 SQIVND, per germline (reference sequence). The CDR3 DNA is TGTGCCACTGGGGGGGACAATTTTATGTTGAGGGGCTACACCTTC. Protein: CATGGDNFMLRGYTF.

This clone came up a few times. DNA for the CDR3: TGTGCCAGTAACAGCCTGGGAGGGAGCAATCAGCCCCAGCATTTT. Its protein product is CASNSLGGSNQPQHF. This chain links TRBV19 with TRBJ1-5; D call uncertain. CDR3 length: 15 amino acids. Germline V gene data show CDR1 as LNHDA and CDR2 as SQIVND (reference sequence). Trimming left V 7 bases short and J 1 base short, with 14 bases between.

The chain has TRBV5-4 and TRBJ2-7; D is unclear. This CDR3 contains 12 residues. V dropped 4 bases and J dropped 4 bases, with 9 bases sitting between them. The germline V gene has CDR1 SGHNT and CDR2 YYREEE (reference sequence). CDR3 in DNA: TGTGCCAGCAGCGTCTCTAAATACGAGCAGTACTTC. It yields the protein CASSVSKYEQYF.

The chain employs TRBV4-2 and TRBJ2-1, with 13 bases that match TRBD2. J gave up 0 bases and V 2 bases, and 7 bases lay outside the gene matches. The CDR3 consists of 19 residues. In germline, CDR1 is LGHNA, CDR2 YNFKEQ. CDR3 region: CASSQPGTSGTSSYNEQFF. CDR3 DNA: TGTGCCAGCAGCCAACCTGGGACTAGCGGGACGTCCTCCTACAATGAGCAGTTCTTC.

The chain joins TRBV9 to TRBJ2-3; D call uncertain. The CDR3 extends over 14 amino acids. The germline V gene has CDR1 SGDLS and CDR2 YYNGEE. Trimming took 3 bases from V and 10 from J, leaving 18 bases between them. CDR3 DNA: TGTGCCAGCAGCGCGCCCTCGACTGGTGGTGCGCAGTATTTT. This encodes CASSAPSTGGAQYF. Drawing the rest from reference TRBV9 and TRBJ2-3, the complete variable domain is DSGVTQTPKHLITATGQRVTLRCSPRSGDLSVYWYQQSLDQGLQFLIQYYNGEERAKGNILERFSAQQFPDLHSELNLSSLELGDSALYFCASSAPSTGGAQYFGPGTRLTVL.

The rearrangement joins TRBV5-1 to TRBJ2-5; D is possibly TRBD1 (5 bases). Deletions cut 3 bases from V and 7 bases from J, with 16 bases between. Germline CDR1 and CDR2: SGHRS and YFSETQ. The CDR3 runs 14 residues. The CDR3 region has the DNA TGCGCCAGCAGCTCTGTAGCCAGGGATGGGACCCAGTACTTC. Its translation is CASSSVARDGTQYF.

The rearrangement uses TRBV28 and TRBJ1-2, with no clear D. CDR3 length equals 16 residues. Germline V gene sequence: CDR1 MDHEN, CDR2 SYDVKM. The V and J ends lost 5 bases and 8 bases respectively, with 24 bases between them. The CDR3 DNA reads as TGTGCCAGCAGTCCCCCACAAGAGTCTACGGGCGGGGGCTACACCTTC. Amino acids: CASSPPQESTGGGYTF.

The chain has TRBV4-3 and TRBJ2-3; TRBD2 matches 10 bases. The CDR3 has 17 amino acids. The germline V gene encodes CDR1 LGHNA and CDR2 YSLEER. After removal of 1 base from V and 0 bases from J, the junction contained 4 bases not matched to a gene. The CDR3 bases are TGCGCCAGCAGCCAAGGATTAGCGGGAGGAAGCACAGATACGCAGTATTTT. It encodes CASSQGLAGGSTDTQYF.